This is a list of T cell receptor beta chains from one sample in a study of blood T cell repertoires in COVID-19. The assay was immunoSEQ multiplex PCR, and TCRdb's table has in-frame clones only and misses some. The data contain some 430,000 clones, 90% of them seen just once; the ten biggest clones take up approximately 0.65%. Sample: PBMCs or T cells enriched from blood (not recorded which). These receptors were collected from a man between 18 and 29 years old who had recovered from COVID-19. Both conserved end residues are part of each CDR3. A D gene is named only where the DNA matches it firmly. Clone size appears in some rows only: once, few, many, or a class for an expanded clone.

v_gene	d_gene	j_gene	abundance	CDR3aa	CDR3nt
TRBV27	-	TRBJ1-1	-	CASSHPAEAFF	TGTGCCAGCAGTCATCCAGCGGAAGCTTTCTTT
TRBV30	-	TRBJ1-2	-	CAWTGLGPNPTGYTF	TGTGCCTGGACCGGGTTGGGGCCGAACCCAACCGGCTACACCTTC
TRBV5-1	-	TRBJ1-2	-	CASSYEPLYGYTF	TGCGCCAGCAGCTACGAACCACTCTATGGCTACACCTTC
TRBV6-5	TRBD2	TRBJ2-1	-	CASSRGGGHEQFF	TGTGCCAGCAGCCGTGGCGGGGGGCATGAGCAGTTCTTC
TRBV27	-	TRBJ2-1	few	CASSLRDLLNEQFF	TGTGCCAGCAGTCTTCGGGACTTACTCAATGAGCAGTTCTTC
TRBV9	-	TRBJ1-3	-	CASSFRGNSGNTIYF	TGTGCCAGCAGCTTCAGAGGAAACTCTGGAAACACCATATATTTT
TRBV5-4	TRBD2	TRBJ2-7	-	CASSPGLAGDEQYF	TGTGCCAGCAGCCCTGGACTAGCGGGAGACGAGCAGTACTTC
TRBV19	-	TRBJ1-2	-	CASSIDGQGTGGYTF	TGTGCCAGTAGTATAGATGGGCAGGGGACCGGCGGCTACACCTTC
TRBV11-1	-	TRBJ1-1	-	CASRKNTGTEAFF	TGTGCCAGCAGGAAAAATACAGGGACTGAAGCTTTCTTT
TRBV7-8	-	TRBJ2-7	-	CASSLASGFRNEQYF	TGTGCCAGCAGCTTAGCGTCAGGGTTTAGAAACGAGCAGTACTTC
TRBV4-1	-	TRBJ2-3	-	CASSQSPQGTDTQYF	TGCGCCAGCAGCCAAAGCCCCCAGGGCACAGATACGCAGTATTTT